This T cell receptor beta chain came from a study of Ad26.COV2.S vaccination and SARS-CoV-2 variants. Whole-study context: Sample donor was a member of the COV1001 Ad26.COV2.S trial arm. The authors gave Ad26.COV2.S intramuscularly, either once or twice 56 days apart. General study results and limits: Spike-specific TCR breadth ran higher among vaccine recipients than placebo recipients.

A word on this clone: Its antigen remains unidentified. The same CDR3 can be traced to other DNA sequences in this sample.

The assay was immunoSEQ multiplex PCR, and TCRdb's table has in-frame clones only and misses some. Among hundreds of thousands of clones listed, about 87% were seen once. The treatment: roughly 18 received Ad26.COV2.S at low or high dose, single or two shots; a few received placebo; per-sample allocation not given. Samples were taken on day 63 after the first vaccine or placebo injection. An Ad26 vector expressing Wuhan-strain SARS-CoV-2 spike served as the vaccine. The CDR3 covers 13 residues. J was trimmed by 2 bases and V by 2 bases; bases with no gene match: 2. Germline values: CDR1 GTSNPN, CDR2 SVGIG (reference sequence).

This TCR derives from a person aged 18-65 years who received the Ad26.COV2.S COVID-19 vaccine or a placebo. The chain is built from TRBV30 and TRBJ1-2; 7 bases are a match to TRBD1. The sequencing used peripheral blood, collected in a trial of Ad26.COV2.S vaccine versus placebo. The CDR3 DNA is TGTGCCTGGAGTCCACAGGGGAACTATGGCTACACCTTC. It codes for CAWSPQGNYGYTF.